Below, one T cell receptor beta chain is given with its context. As yet, its antigen is unknown. One end of the junction does not line up with germline, which may come from a read error. This specimen belongs to a study of cytomegalovirus exposure and HLA in healthy donors. General observations from the study: TCR association rates varied by HLA locus in a later analysis, with DRB1 highest and HLA-C lowest.

Primers for the PCR totalled 60 Vbeta and 13 Jbeta. Produced via immunoSEQ multiplex PCR; TCRdb's table is partial and in-frame only. The sample lists some 120,000 clones, 65% seen once, with around 9.7% in the top ten. Nominal health characterized the donors when sampled, though unrecorded immune exposures were likely. Sequenced sample: PBMCs. This clonotype was sampled from a middle-aged woman in good health and CMV-seropositive.

The CDR3 is CSSSSLLRDGSSYEQYF. CDR3 DNA sequence: TGTTCCAGCAGCTCCTTGTTGCGGGACGGGAGCTCCTACGAGCAGTACTTC. The chain carries TRBV7-9 and TRBJ2-7; TRBD2 might be the D (6 bases). There are 17 residues in the CDR3. Germline V lookup: CDR1 SEHNR, CDR2 FQNEAQ (reference sequence).